Listed below are T cell receptor beta chains from one sample, sequenced in a study of cytomegalovirus exposure and HLA in healthy donors. Sequencing was performed with immunoSEQ multiplex PCR; in TCRdb, only in-frame clones are kept and a portion is missing. The data contain about 200,000 clones, 75% to 80% of them singletons. Sequencing used PBMCs. These receptors all stem from a man in his late teens or twenties in good health and CMV-seronegative. The CDR3 runs from the conserved cysteine through the conserved F or W. A D gene is named only where the DNA matches it firmly. Only part of the rows carry a size: once, few, many, or a class if the clone is expanded.

V gene: TRBV29-1; D gene: -; clone size: -; J gene: TRBJ1-1; CDR3 protein: CSVKAGYTEAFF
V gene: TRBV11-2; D gene: TRBD2; clone size: once; J gene: TRBJ2-2; CDR3 protein: CASSPTSGGFTNTGELFF
V gene: TRBV30; D gene: TRBD1; clone size: -; J gene: TRBJ2-5; CDR3 protein: CAWSDRGQETQYF
V gene: TRBV5-6; D gene: -; clone size: -; J gene: TRBJ1-2; CDR3 protein: CASSLPATYGYTF
V gene: TRBV18; D gene: -; clone size: few; J gene: TRBJ1-2; CDR3 protein: CASSPLDRANYGYTF
V gene: TRBV27; D gene: -; clone size: -; J gene: TRBJ2-7; CDR3 protein: CASSLRLDHFTVSYEQYF
V gene: TRBV5-1; D gene: TRBD1; clone size: few; J gene: TRBJ1-2; CDR3 protein: CASSTGGSLNYGYTF
V gene: TRBV30; D gene: -; clone size: -; J gene: TRBJ1-1; CDR3 protein: CAWQGNTEAFF
V gene: TRBV6-1; D gene: -; clone size: -; J gene: TRBJ2-3; CDR3 protein: CASSDEGSGTDTQYF
V gene: TRBV2; D gene: TRBD1; clone size: few; J gene: TRBJ1-4; CDR3 protein: CASRTGGTTNEKLFF
V gene: TRBV7-3; D gene: TRBD1; clone size: -; J gene: TRBJ2-1; CDR3 protein: CASSPGGDLNEQFF
V gene: TRBV9; D gene: -; clone size: once; J gene: TRBJ1-6; CDR3 protein: CASSVAVNSPLHF
V gene: TRBV19; D gene: TRBD2; clone size: -; J gene: TRBJ2-3; CDR3 protein: CASSPRGGGPDTQYF
V gene: TRBV28; D gene: -; clone size: -; J gene: TRBJ2-1; CDR3 protein: CASSLGPGQGPFF
V gene: TRBV19; D gene: -; clone size: -; J gene: TRBJ1-1; CDR3 protein: CASSIQAPNTEAFF
V gene: TRBV7-2; D gene: TRBD1; clone size: -; J gene: TRBJ2-5; CDR3 protein: CASSPHRGYQETQYF
V gene: TRBV29-1; D gene: TRBD1; clone size: -; J gene: TRBJ1-2; CDR3 protein: CSVRTGGVSYTF
V gene: TRBV4-3; D gene: TRBD2; clone size: -; J gene: TRBJ2-4; CDR3 protein: CASSHRSGRLYF
V gene: TRBV4-2; D gene: -; clone size: -; J gene: TRBJ2-1; CDR3 protein: CASSQDAVAVYNEQFF
V gene: TRBV2; D gene: TRBD1; clone size: -; J gene: TRBJ2-2; CDR3 protein: CASRYDRGRTGELFF
V gene: TRBV5-6; D gene: -; clone size: -; J gene: TRBJ2-1; CDR3 protein: CASSLDTGARSYNEQFF
V gene: TRBV10-3; D gene: TRBD1; clone size: -; J gene: TRBJ2-5; CDR3 protein: CAIRPTGSGETQYF